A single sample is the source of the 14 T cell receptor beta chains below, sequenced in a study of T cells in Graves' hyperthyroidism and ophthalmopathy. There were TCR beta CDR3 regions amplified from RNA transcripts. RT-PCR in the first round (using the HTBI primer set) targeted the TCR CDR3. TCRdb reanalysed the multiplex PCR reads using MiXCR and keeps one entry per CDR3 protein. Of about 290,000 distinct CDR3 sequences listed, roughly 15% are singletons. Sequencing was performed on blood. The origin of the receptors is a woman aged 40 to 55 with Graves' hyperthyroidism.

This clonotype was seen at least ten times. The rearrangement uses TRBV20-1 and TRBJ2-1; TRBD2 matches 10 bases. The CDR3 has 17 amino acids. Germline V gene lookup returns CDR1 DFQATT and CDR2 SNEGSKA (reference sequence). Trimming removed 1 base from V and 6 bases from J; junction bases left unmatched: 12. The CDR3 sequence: CSARVLAGGTSVNEQFF. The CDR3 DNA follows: TGCAGTGCTAGAGTCTTGGCGGGCGGGACTAGCGTCAATGAGCAGTTCTTC.

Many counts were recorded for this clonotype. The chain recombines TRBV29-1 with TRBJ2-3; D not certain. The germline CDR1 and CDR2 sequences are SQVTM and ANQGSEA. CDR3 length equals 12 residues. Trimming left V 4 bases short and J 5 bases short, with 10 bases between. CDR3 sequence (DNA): TGCAGCGTTGTCCTACCAGGAGATACGCAGTATTTT. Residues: CSVVLPGDTQYF.

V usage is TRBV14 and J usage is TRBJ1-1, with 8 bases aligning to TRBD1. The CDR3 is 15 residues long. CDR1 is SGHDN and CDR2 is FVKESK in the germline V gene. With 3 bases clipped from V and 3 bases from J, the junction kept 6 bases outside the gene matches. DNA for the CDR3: TGTGCCAGCAGCCATTCTGACAGGGGATACACTGAAGCTTTCTTT. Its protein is CASSHSDRGYTEAFF.

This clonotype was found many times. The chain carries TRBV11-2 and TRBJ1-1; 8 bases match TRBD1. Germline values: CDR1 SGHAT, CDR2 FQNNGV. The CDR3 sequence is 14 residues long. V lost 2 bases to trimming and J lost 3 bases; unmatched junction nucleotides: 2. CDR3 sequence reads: CASSLQGAYTEAFF. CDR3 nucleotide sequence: TGTGCCAGCAGCTTACAGGGGGCGTACACTGAAGCTTTCTTT.

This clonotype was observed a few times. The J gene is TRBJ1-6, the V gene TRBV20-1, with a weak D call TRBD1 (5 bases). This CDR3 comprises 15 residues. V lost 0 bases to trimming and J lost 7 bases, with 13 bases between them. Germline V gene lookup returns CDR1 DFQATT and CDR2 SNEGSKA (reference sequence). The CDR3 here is CSARDPGGANSPLHF. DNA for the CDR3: TGCAGTGCTAGAGACCCCGGAGGGGCAAATTCACCCCTCCACTTT.

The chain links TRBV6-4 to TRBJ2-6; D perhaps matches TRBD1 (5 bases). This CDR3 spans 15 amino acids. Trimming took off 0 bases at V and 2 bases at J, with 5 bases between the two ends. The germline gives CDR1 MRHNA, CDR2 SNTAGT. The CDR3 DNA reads TGTGCCAGCAGTGACTCGACAGCTGGGGCCAACGTCCTGACTTTC. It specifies CASSDSTAGANVLTF.

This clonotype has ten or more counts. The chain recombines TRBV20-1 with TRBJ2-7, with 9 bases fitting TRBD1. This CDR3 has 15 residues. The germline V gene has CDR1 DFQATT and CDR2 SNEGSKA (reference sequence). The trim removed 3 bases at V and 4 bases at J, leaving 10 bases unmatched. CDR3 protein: CSASNRGQGGYEQYF. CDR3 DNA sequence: TGCAGTGCTAGTAACCGGGGACAGGGCGGTTACGAGCAGTACTTC.

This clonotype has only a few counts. The CDR3 sequence is CASTNPTPSSPLHF. CDR3 in DNA: TGTGCCAGCACTAACCCCACTCCGAGCTCACCCCTCCACTTT. The chain combines TRBV28 with TRBJ1-6; D gene ambiguous. V was cut by 7 bases and J by 10 bases, with 17 bases left in between. The CDR3 has 14 residues. Germline V gives CDR1 MDHEN, CDR2 SYDVKM.

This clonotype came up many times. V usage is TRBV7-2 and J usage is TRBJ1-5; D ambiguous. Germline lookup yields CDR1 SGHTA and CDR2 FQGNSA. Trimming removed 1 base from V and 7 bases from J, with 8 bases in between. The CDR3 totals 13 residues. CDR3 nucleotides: TGTGCCAGCAGCTTAGAGAGAAACCAGCCCCAGCATTTT. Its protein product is CASSLERNQPQHF.

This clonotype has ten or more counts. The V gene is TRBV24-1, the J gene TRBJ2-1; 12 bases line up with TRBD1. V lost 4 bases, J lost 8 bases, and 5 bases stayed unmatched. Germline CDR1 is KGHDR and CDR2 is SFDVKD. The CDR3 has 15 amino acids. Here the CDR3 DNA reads TGTGCCACCAGTGACCCCGGGACAGGGGGCGATGAGCAGTTCTTC. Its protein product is CATSDPGTGGDEQFF.

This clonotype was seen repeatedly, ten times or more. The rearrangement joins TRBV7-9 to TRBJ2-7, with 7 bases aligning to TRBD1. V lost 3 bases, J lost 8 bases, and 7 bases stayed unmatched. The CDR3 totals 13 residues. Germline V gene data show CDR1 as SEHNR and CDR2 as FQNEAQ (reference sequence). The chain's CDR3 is CASSFSDRDKQYF. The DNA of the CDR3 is TGTGCCAGCAGCTTCAGCGACAGGGATAAGCAGTACTTC.

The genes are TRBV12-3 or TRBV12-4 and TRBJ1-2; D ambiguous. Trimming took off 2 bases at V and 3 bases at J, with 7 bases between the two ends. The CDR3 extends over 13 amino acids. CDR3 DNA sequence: TGTGCCAGCAGTTTATCTGGGTACTATGGCTACACCTTC. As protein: CASSLSGYYGYTF.

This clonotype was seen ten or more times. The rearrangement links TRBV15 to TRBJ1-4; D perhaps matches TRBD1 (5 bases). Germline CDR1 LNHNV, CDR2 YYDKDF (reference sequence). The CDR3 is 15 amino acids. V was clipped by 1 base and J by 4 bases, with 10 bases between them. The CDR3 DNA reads TGTGCCACCAGCAGAGTGGGACGAGTTAATGAAAAACTGTTTTTT. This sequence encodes CATSRVGRVNEKLFF.

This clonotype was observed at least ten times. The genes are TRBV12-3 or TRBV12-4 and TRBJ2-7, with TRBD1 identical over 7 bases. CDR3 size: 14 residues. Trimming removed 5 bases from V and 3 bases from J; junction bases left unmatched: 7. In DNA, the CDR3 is TGTGCCAGCAGTCCCCTAACAGGGGACTACGAGCAGTACTTC. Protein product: CASSPLTGDYEQYF.